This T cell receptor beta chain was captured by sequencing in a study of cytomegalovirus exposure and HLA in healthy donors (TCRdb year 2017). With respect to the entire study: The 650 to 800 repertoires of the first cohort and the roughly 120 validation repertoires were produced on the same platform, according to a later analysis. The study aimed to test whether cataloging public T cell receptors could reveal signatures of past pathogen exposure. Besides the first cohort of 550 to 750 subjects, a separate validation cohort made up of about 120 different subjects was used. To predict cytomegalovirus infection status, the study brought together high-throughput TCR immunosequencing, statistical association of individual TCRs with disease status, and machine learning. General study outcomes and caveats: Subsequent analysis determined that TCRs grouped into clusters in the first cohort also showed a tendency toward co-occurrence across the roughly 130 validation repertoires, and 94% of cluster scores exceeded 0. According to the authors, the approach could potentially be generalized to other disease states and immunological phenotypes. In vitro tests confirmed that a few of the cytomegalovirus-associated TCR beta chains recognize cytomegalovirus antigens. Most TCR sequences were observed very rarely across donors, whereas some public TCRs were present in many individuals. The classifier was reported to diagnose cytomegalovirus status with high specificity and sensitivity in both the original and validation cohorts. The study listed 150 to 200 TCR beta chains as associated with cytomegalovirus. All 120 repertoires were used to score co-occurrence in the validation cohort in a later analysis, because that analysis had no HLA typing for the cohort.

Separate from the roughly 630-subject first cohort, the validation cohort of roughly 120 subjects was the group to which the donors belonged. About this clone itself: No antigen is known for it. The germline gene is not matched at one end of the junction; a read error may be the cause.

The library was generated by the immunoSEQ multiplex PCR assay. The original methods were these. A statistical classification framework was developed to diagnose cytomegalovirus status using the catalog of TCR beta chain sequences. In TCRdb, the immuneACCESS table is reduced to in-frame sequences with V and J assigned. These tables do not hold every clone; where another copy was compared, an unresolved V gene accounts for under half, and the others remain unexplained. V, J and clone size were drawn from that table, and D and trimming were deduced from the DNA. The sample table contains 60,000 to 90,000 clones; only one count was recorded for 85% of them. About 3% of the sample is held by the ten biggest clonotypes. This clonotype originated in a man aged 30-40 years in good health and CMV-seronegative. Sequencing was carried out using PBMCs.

The nucleotides are TGCGCCAGCAGCCAACGAAGCACAGTCTACCATGAGCAGTTCTTC. It translates as CASSQRSTVYHEQFF. The chain employs TRBV4-1 and TRBJ2-1; there is no confident call for the D gene. CDR1 is given as MGHRA and CDR2 as YSYEKL, both from the germline V gene. The CDR3 has 15 amino acids, counting the end cysteine and phenylalanine. The DNA shown is the 45-base CDR3, in frame from base 1.